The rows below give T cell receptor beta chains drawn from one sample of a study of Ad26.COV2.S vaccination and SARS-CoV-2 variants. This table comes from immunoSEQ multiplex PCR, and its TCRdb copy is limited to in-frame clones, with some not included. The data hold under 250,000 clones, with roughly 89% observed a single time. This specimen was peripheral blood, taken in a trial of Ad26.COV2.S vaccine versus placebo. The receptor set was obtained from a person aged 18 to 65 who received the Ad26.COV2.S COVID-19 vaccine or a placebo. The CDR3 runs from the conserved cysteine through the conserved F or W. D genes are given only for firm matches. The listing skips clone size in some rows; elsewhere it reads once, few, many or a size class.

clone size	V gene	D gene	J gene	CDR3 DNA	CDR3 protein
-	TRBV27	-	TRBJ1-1	TGTGCCAGCAGGGGGGGGGCGGCTAACACTGAAGCTTTCTTT	CASRGGAANTEAFF
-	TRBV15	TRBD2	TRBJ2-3	TGTGCCACCAGCAGAGATGGGCGGGGGGGCACAGATACGCAGTATTTT	CATSRDGRGGTDTQYF
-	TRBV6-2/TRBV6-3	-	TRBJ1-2	TGTGCCAGCAGTTACTCCCGGACATATTATGGCTACACCTTC	CASSYSRTYYGYTF
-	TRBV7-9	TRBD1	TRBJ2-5	TGTGCCAGCACCCCTCGGCCGACAGGGGGCCAAGAGACCCAGTACTTC	CASTPRPTGGQETQYF
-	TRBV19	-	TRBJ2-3	TGTGCCAGTAGTATTTTAGGGGGCACAGATACGCAGTATTTT	CASSILGGTDTQYF
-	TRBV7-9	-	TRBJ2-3	TGTGCCAGCACCCGACGCGGGGGCCTCGGGGGTACAGATACGCAGTATTTT	CASTRRGGLGGTDTQYF
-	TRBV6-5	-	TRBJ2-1	TGTGCCAGCAGTTTCCACGGGTCCGACAATGAGCAGTTCTTC	CASSFHGSDNEQFF
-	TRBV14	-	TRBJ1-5	TGTGCCAGCAGCCAGGCGGGGGGCAATCAGCCCCAGCATTTT	CASSQAGGNQPQHF
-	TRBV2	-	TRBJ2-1	TGTGCCAGCAGTTTAATCGGGTTGGGCGATGAGCAGTTCTTC	CASSLIGLGDEQFF
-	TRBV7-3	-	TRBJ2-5	TGTGCCAGCAGCTTGAACAGGGAGGAGACCCAGTACTTC	CASSLNREETQYF
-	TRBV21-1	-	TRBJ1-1	TGTGCTAGCAGCGCCCTAGAGGGGGGTGGGACTGAAGCTTTCTTT	CASSALEGGGTEAFF
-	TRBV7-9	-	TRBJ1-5	TGTGCCAGCAGCCTAGACTATCAGCCCCAGCATTTT	CASSLDYQPQHF
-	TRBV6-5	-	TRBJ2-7	TGTGCCAGCAACGTGGCAGGGTCATTGTACGAGCAGTACTTC	CASNVAGSLYEQYF
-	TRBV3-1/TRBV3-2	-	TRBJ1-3	TGTGCCAGCAGCCAGGGAGGGATCTCTGGAAACACCATATATTTT	CASSQGGISGNTIYF
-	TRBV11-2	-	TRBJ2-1	TGTGCCAGCAGCCCCCCTGATAGGGACGCAAATGAGCAGTTCTTC	CASSPPDRDANEQFF
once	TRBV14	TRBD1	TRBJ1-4	TGTGCCAGCAGCCAAGATAAGGGGACAGCCTCAACTAATGAAAAACTGTTTTTT	CASSQDKGTASTNEKLFF
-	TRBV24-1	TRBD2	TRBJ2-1	TGTGCCACCAGTGATCCGACGGGACTAGCGGCCAATGAGCAGTTCTTC	CATSDPTGLAANEQFF
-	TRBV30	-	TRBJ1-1	TGTGCCTGGAGTATTCGGGGCACTGAAGCTTTCTTT	CAWSIRGTEAFF
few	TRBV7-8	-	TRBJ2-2	TGTGCCAGCAGCTTAGGATCTCCTCCCGGGGAGCTGTTTTTT	CASSLGSPPGELFF
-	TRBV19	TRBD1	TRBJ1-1	TGTGCCAGTAGTATACAGGGGGCCGTCGGTGAAGCTTTCTTT	CASSIQGAVGEAFF
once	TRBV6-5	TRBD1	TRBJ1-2	TGTGCCAGCATTTTTGGACAGGGGCGCCACTATGGCTACACCTTC	CASIFGQGRHYGYTF
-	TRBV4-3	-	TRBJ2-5	TGCGCCAGCAGCCAAGACCCCCCTTCGTTCGAGAGCGGAGAGACCCAGTACTTC	CASSQDPPSFESGETQYF
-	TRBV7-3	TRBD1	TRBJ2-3	TGTGCCAGCAGCCCGGGGACAGGTCACAACACAGATACGCAGTATTTT	CASSPGTGHNTDTQYF
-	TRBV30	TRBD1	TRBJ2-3	TGTGCCTGGAATAGGGGGCTGGGAGATACGCAGTATTTT	CAWNRGLGDTQYF
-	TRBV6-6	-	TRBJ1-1	TGTGCCAGCAGTTACAAGGGAAGCACTGAAGCTTTCTTT	CASSYKGSTEAFF
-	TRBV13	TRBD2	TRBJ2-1	TGTGCCAGCAGCCAGGGACTAGCGGGGGGGCCAGGTGAGCAGTTCTTC	CASSQGLAGGPGEQFF